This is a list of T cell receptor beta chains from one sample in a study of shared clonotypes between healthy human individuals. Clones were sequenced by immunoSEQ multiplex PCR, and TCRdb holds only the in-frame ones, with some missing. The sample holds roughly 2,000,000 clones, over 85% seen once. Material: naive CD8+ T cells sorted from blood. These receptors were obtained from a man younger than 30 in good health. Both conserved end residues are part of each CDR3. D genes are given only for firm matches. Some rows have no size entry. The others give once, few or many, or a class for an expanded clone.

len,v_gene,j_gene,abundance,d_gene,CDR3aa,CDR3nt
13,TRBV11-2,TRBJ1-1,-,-,CASSLVGNTEAFF,TGTGCCAGCAGCTTAGTTGGCAACACTGAAGCTTTCTTT
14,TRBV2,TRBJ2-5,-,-,CASRTGAAEETQYF,TGTGCCAGCAGGACTGGAGCGGCGGAAGAGACCCAGTACTTC
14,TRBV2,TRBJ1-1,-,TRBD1,CANYRGLMNTEAFF,TGTGCCAACTACAGGGGGTTAATGAACACTGAAGCTTTCTTT
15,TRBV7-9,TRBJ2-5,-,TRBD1,CASSAAQGAMETQYF,TGTGCCAGCAGCGCAGCCCAGGGGGCCATGGAGACCCAGTACTTC
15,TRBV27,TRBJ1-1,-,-,CASSLSPNRNTEAFF,TGTGCCAGCAGTTTATCCCCGAACAGGAACACTGAAGCTTTCTTT
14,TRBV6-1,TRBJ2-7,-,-,CASSEWGLYYEQYF,TGTGCCAGCAGTGAATGGGGGCTTTACTACGAGCAGTACTTC
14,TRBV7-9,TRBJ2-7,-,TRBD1,CASSLTGVLYEQYF,TGTGCCAGCAGCTTGACAGGGGTCCTCTACGAGCAGTACTTC
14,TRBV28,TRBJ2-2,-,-,CASSLSGYTGELFF,TGTGCCAGCAGTTTATCAGGGTACACCGGGGAGCTGTTTTTT
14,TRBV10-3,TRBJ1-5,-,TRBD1,CATRQGYSNQPQHF,TGTGCCACCCGACAGGGGTATAGCAATCAGCCCCAGCATTTT
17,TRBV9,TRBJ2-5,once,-,CASSVGAALGYQETQYF,TGTGCCAGCAGCGTAGGGGCAGCCCTGGGGTACCAAGAGACCCAGTACTTC
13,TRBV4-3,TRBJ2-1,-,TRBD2,CASSQTSGYEQFF,TGCGCCAGCAGCCAAACTAGCGGGTATGAGCAGTTCTTC
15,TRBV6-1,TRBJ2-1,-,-,CASSTDQSSYNEQFF,TGTGCCAGCAGTACAGACCAGAGCTCCTACAATGAGCAGTTCTTC
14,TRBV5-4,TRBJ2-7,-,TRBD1,CASSREGTGAEQYF,TGTGCCAGCAGCCGTGAAGGGACAGGGGCCGAGCAGTACTTC
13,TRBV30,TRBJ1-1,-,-,CAYYTGRNTEAFF,TGTGCCTATTATACAGGGCGGAACACTGAAGCTTTCTTT
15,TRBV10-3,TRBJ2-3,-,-,CAISDRGGGTDTQYF,TGTGCCATCAGTGATCGGGGCGGTGGCACAGATACGCAGTATTTT
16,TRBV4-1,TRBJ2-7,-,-,CASSQGFGGPSYEQYF,TGCGCCAGCAGCCAAGGGTTCGGGGGGCCCTCCTACGAGCAGTACTTC
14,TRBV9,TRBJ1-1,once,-,CASSVDGSRTEAFF,TGTGCCAGCAGCGTAGACGGCTCGAGGACTGAAGCTTTCTTT
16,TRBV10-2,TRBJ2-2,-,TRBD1,CASSVLDRGPTGELFF,TGCGCCAGCAGTGTGTTGGACAGGGGTCCCACCGGGGAGCTGTTTTTT
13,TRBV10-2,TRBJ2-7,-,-,CASSEYPYNEQYF,TGCGCCAGCAGTGAGTACCCGTATAACGAGCAGTACTTC
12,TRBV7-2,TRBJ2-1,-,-,CASSLAANEQFF,TGTGCCAGCAGCTTAGCTGCCAATGAGCAGTTCTTC
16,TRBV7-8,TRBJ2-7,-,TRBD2,CASSPGLAGVATEQYF,TGTGCCAGCAGCCCCGGACTAGCGGGAGTCGCTACCGAGCAGTACTTC
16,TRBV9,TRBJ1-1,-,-,CASSPFHMVGYTEAFF,TGTGCCAGCAGCCCCTTTCACATGGTGGGGTACACTGAAGCTTTCTTT
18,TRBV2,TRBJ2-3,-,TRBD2,CASSEGLAGPIGTDTQYF,TGTGCCAGCAGTGAAGGACTAGCGGGACCTATAGGCACAGATACGCAGTATTTT
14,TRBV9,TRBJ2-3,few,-,CASSRGGSADTQYF,TGTGCCAGCAGCCGTGGAGGCTCGGCAGATACGCAGTATTTT
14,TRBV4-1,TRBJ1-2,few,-,CASSQEGGVGGYTF,TGCGCCAGCAGCCAAGAAGGAGGGGTCGGTGGCTACACCTTC
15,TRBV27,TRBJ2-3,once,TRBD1,CASSRTGGSTDTQYF,TGTGCCAGCAGTCGGACAGGGGGGAGCACAGATACGCAGTATTTT
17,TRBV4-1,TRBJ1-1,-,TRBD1,CASSQEGPQGANTEAFF,TGCGCCAGCAGCCAAGAGGGTCCACAGGGGGCGAACACTGAAGCTTTCTTT
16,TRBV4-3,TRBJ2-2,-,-,CASSQDRHTNTGELFF,TGCGCCAGCAGCCAAGACCGACACACGAACACCGGGGAGCTGTTTTTT
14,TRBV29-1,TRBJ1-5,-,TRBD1,CSPETGGSSQPQHF,TGCAGCCCTGAGACAGGGGGCTCAAGTCAGCCCCAGCATTTT
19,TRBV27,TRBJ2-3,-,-,CASTNFPVRDGPTTDTQYF,TGTGCCAGCACCAATTTCCCGGTCCGGGACGGCCCCACCACAGATACGCAGTATTTT
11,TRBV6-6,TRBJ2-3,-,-,CASSPGDTQYF,TGTGCCAGCAGCCCGGGGGATACGCAGTATTTT
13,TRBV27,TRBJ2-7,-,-,CASSYKVLYEQYF,TGTGCCAGCAGTTACAAGGTTCTCTACGAGCAGTACTTC
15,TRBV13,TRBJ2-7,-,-,CASSPNLAFYHEQYF,TGTGCCAGCAGCCCAAATTTAGCGTTCTACCACGAGCAGTACTTC
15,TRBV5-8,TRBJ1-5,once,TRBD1,CASTVTGSSNQPQHF,TGTGCCAGCACCGTGACAGGGTCGAGCAATCAGCCCCAGCATTTT
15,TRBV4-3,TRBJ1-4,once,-,CASSQVWGDNEKLFF,TGCGCCAGCAGCCAAGTTTGGGGGGATAATGAAAAACTGTTTTTT
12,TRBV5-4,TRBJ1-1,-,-,CASSSTRAEAFF,TGTGCCAGCAGCTCGACCAGGGCTGAAGCTTTCTTT